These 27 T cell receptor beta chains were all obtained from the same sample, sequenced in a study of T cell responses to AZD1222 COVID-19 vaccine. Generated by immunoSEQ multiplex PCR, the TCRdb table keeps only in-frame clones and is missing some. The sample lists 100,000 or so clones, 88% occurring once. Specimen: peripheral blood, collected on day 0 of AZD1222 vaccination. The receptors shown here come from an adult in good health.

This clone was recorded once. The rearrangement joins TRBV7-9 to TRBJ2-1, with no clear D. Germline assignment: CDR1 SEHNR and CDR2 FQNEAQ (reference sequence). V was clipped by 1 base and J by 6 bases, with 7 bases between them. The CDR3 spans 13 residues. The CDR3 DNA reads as TGTGCCAGCAGCTTAGGGACCGGCAATGAGCAGTTCTTC. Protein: CASSLGTGNEQFF.

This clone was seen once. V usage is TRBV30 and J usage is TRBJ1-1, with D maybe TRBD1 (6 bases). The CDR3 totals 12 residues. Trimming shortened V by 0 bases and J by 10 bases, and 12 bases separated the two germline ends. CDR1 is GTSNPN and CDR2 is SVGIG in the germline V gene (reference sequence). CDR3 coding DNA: TGTGCCTGGAGTGTTCGGCAGGGGAGAGCTTTCTTT. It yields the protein CAWSVRQGRAFF.

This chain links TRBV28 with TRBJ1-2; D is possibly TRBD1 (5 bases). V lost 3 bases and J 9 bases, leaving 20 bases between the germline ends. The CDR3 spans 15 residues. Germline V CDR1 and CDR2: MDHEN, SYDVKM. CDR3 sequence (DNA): TGTGCCAGCAGTTTGAATGGGAGGGGCAGATCAAGCTACACCTTC. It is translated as CASSLNGRGRSSYTF.

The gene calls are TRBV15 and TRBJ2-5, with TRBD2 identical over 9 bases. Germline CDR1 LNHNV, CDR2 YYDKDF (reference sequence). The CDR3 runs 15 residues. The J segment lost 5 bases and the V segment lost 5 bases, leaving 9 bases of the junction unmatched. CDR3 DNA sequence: TGTGCCACCAGCCGATCGATAGCGGGAGAGGAGACCCAGTACTTC. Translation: CATSRSIAGEETQYF.

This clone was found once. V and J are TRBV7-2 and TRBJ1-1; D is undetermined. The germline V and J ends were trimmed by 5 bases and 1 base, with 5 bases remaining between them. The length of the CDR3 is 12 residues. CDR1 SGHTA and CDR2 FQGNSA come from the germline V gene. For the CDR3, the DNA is TGTGCCAGCAGCGCAGCGAACACTGAAGCTTTCTTT. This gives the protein CASSAANTEAFF.

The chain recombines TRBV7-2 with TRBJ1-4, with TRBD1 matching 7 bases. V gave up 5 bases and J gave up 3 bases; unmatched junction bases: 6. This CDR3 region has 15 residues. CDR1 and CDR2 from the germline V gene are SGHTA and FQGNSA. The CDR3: CASSDSRGANEKLFF. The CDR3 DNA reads TGTGCCAGCAGCGACTCCAGGGGGGCTAATGAAAAACTGTTTTTT.

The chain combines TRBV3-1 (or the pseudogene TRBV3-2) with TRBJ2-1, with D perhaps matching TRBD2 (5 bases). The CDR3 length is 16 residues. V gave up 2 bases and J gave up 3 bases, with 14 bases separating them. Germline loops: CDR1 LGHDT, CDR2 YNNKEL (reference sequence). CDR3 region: CASSQSDRTYYNEQFF. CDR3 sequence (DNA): TGTGCCAGCAGCCAATCGGATCGGACTTACTACAATGAGCAGTTCTTC.

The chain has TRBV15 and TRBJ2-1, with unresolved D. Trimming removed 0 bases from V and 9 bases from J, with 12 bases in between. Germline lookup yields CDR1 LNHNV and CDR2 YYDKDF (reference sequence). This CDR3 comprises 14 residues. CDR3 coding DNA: TGTGCCACCAGCAGAGATCAGGTAGCCACTGAGCAGTTCTTC. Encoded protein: CATSRDQVATEQFF.

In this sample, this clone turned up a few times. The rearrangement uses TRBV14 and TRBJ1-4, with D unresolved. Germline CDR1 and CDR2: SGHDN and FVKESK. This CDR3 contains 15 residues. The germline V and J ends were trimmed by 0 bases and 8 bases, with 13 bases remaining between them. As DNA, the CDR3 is TGTGCCAGCAGCCAAGATCTGCGCCTGGCGGAAAAACTGTTTTTT. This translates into CASSQDLRLAEKLFF.

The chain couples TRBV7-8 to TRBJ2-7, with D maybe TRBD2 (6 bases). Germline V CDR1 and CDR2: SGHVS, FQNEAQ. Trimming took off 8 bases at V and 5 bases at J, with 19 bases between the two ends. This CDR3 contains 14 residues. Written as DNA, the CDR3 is TGTGCCAGCGCCAGGGTAGCGGCAAACAACGAGCAGTACTTC. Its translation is CASARVAANNEQYF.

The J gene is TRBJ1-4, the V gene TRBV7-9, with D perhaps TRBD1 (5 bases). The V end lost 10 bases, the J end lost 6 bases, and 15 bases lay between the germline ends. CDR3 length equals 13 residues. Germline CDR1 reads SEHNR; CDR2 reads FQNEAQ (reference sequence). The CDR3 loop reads CATPGALDEKLFF. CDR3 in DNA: TGTGCCACCCCCGGGGCCCTGGATGAAAAACTGTTTTTT.

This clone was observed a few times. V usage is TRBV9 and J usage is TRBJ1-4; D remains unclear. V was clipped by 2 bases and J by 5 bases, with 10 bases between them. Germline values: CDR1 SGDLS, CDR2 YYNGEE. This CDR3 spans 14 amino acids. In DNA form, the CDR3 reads TGTGCCAGCAGCGTTGGGCCGGGGAATGAAAAACTGTTTTTT. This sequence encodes CASSVGPGNEKLFF.

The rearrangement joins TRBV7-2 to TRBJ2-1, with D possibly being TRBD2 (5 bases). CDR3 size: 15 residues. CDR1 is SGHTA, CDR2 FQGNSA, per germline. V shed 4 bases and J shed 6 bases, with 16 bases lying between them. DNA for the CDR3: TGTGCCAGCAGCTGGTCCGGGAATGAGGCCAATGAGCAGTTCTTC. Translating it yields CASSWSGNEANEQFF.

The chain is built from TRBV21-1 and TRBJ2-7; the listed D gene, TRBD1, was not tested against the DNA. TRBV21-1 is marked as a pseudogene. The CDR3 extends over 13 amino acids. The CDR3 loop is CASSKGTGYEQYF. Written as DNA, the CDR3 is TGTGCCAGCAGCAAAGGGACAGGGTACGAGCAGTACTTC.

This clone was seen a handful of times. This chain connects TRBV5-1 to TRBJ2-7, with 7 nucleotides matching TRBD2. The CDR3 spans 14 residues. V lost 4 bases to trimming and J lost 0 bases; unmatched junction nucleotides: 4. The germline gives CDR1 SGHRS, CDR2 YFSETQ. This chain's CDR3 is CASSIGLGSYEQYF. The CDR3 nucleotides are TGCGCCAGCAGCATTGGACTAGGCTCCTACGAGCAGTACTTC.

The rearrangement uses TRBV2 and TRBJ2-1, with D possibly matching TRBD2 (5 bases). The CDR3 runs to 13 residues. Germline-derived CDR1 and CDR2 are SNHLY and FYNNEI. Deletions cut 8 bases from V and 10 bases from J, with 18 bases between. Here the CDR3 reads CASSPTGLGEQFF. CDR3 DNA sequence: TGTGCCAGCTCGCCGACGGGATTGGGCGAGCAGTTCTTC.

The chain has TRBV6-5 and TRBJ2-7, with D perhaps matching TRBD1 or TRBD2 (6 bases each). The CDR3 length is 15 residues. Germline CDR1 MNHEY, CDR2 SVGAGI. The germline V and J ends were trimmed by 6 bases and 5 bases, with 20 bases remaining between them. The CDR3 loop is CASRSGAEGVHEQYF. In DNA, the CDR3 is TGTGCCAGCAGGTCTGGGGCGGAGGGGGTCCACGAGCAGTACTTC.

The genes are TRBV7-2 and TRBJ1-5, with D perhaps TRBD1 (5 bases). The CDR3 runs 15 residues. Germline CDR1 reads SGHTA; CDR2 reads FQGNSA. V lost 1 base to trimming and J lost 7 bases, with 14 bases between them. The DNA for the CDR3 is TGTGCCAGCAGCTTAGGGACCGGTGGGGGACAGCCCCAGCATTTT. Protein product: CASSLGTGGGQPQHF.

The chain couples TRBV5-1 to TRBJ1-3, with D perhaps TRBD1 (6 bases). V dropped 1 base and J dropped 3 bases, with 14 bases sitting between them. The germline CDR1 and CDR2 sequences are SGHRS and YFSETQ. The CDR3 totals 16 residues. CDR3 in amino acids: CASSLSGGLNGNTIYF. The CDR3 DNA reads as TGCGCCAGCAGCTTGTCCGGGGGGCTAAATGGAAACACCATATATTTT.

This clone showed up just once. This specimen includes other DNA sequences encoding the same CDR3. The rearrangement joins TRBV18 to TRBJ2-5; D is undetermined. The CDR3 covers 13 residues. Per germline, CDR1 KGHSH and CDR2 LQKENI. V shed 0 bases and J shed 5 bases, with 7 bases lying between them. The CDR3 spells CASSPPVLETQYF. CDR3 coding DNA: TGTGCCAGCTCACCACCGGTCTTGGAGACCCAGTACTTC.

Here the CDR3 reads CASSLGVTSGSYEQYF. Written as DNA, the CDR3 is TGTGCCAGCAGCTTAGGGGTGACTAGCGGGAGCTACGAGCAGTACTTC. This chain joins TRBV7-9 and TRBJ2-7; 12 bases align to TRBD2. This CDR3 is built from 16 residues. Germline CDR1 is SEHNR and CDR2 is FQNEAQ (reference sequence). V lost 1 base and J lost 3; bases outside the gene matches: 4. Together with reference TRBV7-9 and TRBJ2-7, the CDR3 gives the full variable domain: DTGVSQNPRHKITKRGQNVTFRCDPISEHNRLYWYRQTLGQGPEFLTYFQNEAQLEKSRLLSDRFSAERPKGSFSTLEIQRTEQGDSAMYLCASSLGVTSGSYEQYFGPGTRLTVT.

In nucleotides, the CDR3 is TGTGCCAGCAGCCGAACTAGCGGGAGTGGTGAGCAGTACTTC. It encodes CASSRTSGSGEQYF. V usage is TRBV9 and J usage is TRBJ2-7; 11 bases agree with TRBD2. The trim removed 4 bases at V and 7 bases at J, leaving 7 bases unmatched. Germline V gene lookup returns CDR1 SGDLS and CDR2 YYNGEE. The CDR3 is made up of 14 amino acids.

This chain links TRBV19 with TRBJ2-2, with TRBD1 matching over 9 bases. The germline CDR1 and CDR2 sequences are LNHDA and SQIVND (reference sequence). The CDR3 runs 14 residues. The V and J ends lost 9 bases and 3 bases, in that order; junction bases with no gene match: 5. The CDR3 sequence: CASLDRGDTGELFF. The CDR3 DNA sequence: TGTGCCAGCCTGGACAGGGGCGACACCGGGGAGCTGTTTTTT.

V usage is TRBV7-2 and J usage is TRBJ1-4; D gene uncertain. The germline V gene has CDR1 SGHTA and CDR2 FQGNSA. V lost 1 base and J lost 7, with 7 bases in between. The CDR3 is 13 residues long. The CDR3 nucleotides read TGTGCCAGCAGCTTAGGGCTCAGTGAAAAACTGTTTTTT. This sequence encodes CASSLGLSEKLFF.

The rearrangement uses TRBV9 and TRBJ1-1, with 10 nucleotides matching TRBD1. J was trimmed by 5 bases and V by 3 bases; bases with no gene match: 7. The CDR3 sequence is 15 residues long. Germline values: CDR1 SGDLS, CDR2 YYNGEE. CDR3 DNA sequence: TGTGCCAGCAGCGCCAGACAGGGGGCAGGAACTGAAGCTTTCTTT. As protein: CASSARQGAGTEAFF.

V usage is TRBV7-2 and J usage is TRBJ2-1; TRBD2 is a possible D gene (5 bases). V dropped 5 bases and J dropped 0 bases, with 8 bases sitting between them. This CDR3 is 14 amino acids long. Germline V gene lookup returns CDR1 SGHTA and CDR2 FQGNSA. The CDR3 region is CASSEGSSYNEQFF. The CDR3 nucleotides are TGTGCCAGCAGCGAGGGAAGCTCCTACAATGAGCAGTTCTTC.

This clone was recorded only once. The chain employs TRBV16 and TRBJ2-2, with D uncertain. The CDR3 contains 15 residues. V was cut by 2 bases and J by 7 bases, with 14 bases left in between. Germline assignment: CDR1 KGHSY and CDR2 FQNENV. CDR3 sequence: CASSQGYAPNGELFF. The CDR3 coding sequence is TGTGCCAGCAGCCAAGGATATGCCCCTAACGGGGAGCTGTTTTTT.